Each of the 21 T cell receptor beta chains below was sequenced from the same sample in a study of blood T cell repertoires in COVID-19 (dated by TCRdb to about 2020). Library preparation used the immunoSEQ multiplex PCR assay. In TCRdb, the immuneACCESS table is reduced to in-frame sequences with V and J assigned. These tables do not hold every clone; where another copy was compared, an unresolved V gene accounts for under half, and the others remain unexplained. The sample includes fewer than 250,000 clones, with roughly 85% observed a single time. The ten largest make up approximately 9.1% of the sample. The specimen was PBMCs or T cells enriched from blood (not recorded which). Receptors originate from a woman aged 45-59 years with acute COVID-19.

V usage is TRBV19 and J usage is TRBJ1-1; D unclear. This CDR3 comprises 13 residues. V was trimmed by 1 base and J by 0 bases, leaving 3 bases between them. Germline assignment: CDR1 LNHDA and CDR2 SQIVND (reference sequence). The CDR3 region has the DNA TGTGCCAGTAGTATAGTCATGAACACTGAAGCTTTCTTT. It is translated as CASSIVMNTEAFF.

V and J are TRBV3-1 (or the pseudogene TRBV3-2) and TRBJ2-3; 9 positions match TRBD2. The trim removed 4 bases at V and 1 base at J, leaving 9 bases unmatched. Germline V CDR1 and CDR2: LGHDT, YNNKEL (reference sequence). The CDR3 consists of 17 residues. The CDR3 loop reads CASSLGGSGGRTDTQYF. For the CDR3, the DNA is TGTGCCAGCAGCCTTGGCGGTAGCGGGGGACGCACAGATACGCAGTATTTT.

The chain is built from TRBV19 and TRBJ2-1; 12 bases agree with TRBD2. The CDR3 consists of 15 residues. The germline V gene encodes CDR1 LNHDA and CDR2 SQIVND (reference sequence). The ends lost 5 bases at V and 6 bases at J; junction bases unmatched: 5. The CDR3 loop reads CASSFGLAGFNEQFF. In DNA, the CDR3 is TGTGCCAGTAGTTTCGGACTAGCGGGGTTCAATGAGCAGTTCTTC.

This clone was detected once. This chain uses TRBV15 with TRBJ1-1, with a weak D call TRBD1 (6 bases). The germline V gene has CDR1 LNHNV and CDR2 YYDKDF (reference sequence). This CDR3 is built from 15 residues. V was shortened by 2 bases and J by 8 bases, with 18 bases between the two germline ends. CDR3 in amino acids: CATSRSRVGTGEAFF. CDR3 DNA sequence: TGTGCCACCAGCAGATCAAGGGTGGGAACAGGGGAAGCTTTCTTT.

J is TRBJ1-2 and V is TRBV6-5; tentative D call: TRBD1 (6 bases). The germline V and J ends were trimmed by 4 bases and 7 bases, with 16 bases remaining between them. Germline V gives CDR1 MNHEY, CDR2 SVGAGI. The CDR3 is 14 amino acids. The CDR3 sequence is CASSSRSTGTGYTF. The CDR3 DNA follows: TGTGCCAGCAGTTCCCGATCGACAGGAACTGGCTACACCTTC.

This clone was observed once. V usage is TRBV27 and J usage is TRBJ1-4; 7 nucleotides line up with TRBD1. From germline, CDR1 is MNHEY and CDR2 SMNVEV (reference sequence). The CDR3 runs 15 residues. V lost 2 bases and J lost 8; bases outside the gene matches: 8. CDR3 DNA sequence: TGTGCCAGCAGTTTAGCCCCGACAGGGAACGAAAAACTGTTTTTT. Its protein product is CASSLAPTGNEKLFF. The full variable domain, completed using reference TRBV27 and TRBJ1-4, is EAQVTQNPRYLITVTGKKLTVTCSQNMNHEYMSWYRQDPGLGLRQIYYSMNVEVTDKGDVPEGYKVSRKEKRNFPLILESPSPNQTSLYFCASSLAPTGNEKLFFGSGTQLSVL.

The chain links TRBV30 to TRBJ1-1; no reliable D call. The V end was cut by 2 bases, the J end by 6 bases, with 10 bases between. The germline V gene has CDR1 GTSNPN and CDR2 SVGIG (reference sequence). This CDR3 contains 12 residues. The chain's CDR3 is CAWSLSEAEAFF. Written as DNA, the CDR3 is TGTGCCTGGAGTCTTTCTGAGGCTGAAGCTTTCTTT.

This chain connects TRBV11-2 to TRBJ2-7; TRBD1 is a possible D gene (6 bases). The CDR3 sequence is 18 residues long. V gave up 2 bases and J gave up 3 bases, with 23 bases separating them. Germline loops: CDR1 SGHAT, CDR2 FQNNGV. CDR3 loop: CASSLSFQGLQDSYEQYF. The CDR3 nucleotides read TGTGCCAGCAGCTTATCCTTCCAGGGGCTGCAGGATAGCTACGAGCAGTACTTC.

This chain joins TRBV4-3 and TRBJ1-5; a weak D match, TRBD1 (5 bases). This CDR3 region has 14 residues. Germline CDR1 LGHNA, CDR2 YSLEER. The ends were cut back, 1 base at V and 9 bases at J, with 13 bases in the middle. In DNA form, the CDR3 reads TGCGCCAGCAGCCAAGCCCTCCAGGGAGGGCCCCAGCATTTT. As protein: CASSQALQGGPQHF.

J is TRBJ1-2 and V is TRBV20-1; D is possibly TRBD1 (5 bases). The CDR3 spans 11 residues. Trimming cost V 7 bases and J 3 bases, with 9 bases left between them. Germline V gene data show CDR1 as DFQATT and CDR2 as SNEGSKA (reference sequence). CDR3: CSVQDHYGYTF. In DNA, the CDR3 is TGCAGTGTACAGGATCACTATGGCTACACCTTC.

The chain couples TRBV5-1 to TRBJ1-2, with TRBD1 identical over 8 bases. Germline CDR1 and CDR2: SGHRS and YFSETQ. V lost 0 bases to trimming and J lost 8 bases; unmatched junction nucleotides: 12. This CDR3 spans 16 amino acids. The CDR3 is CASSLDIGQGAYGYTF. The CDR3 DNA reads TGCGCCAGCAGCTTGGATATTGGACAGGGTGCCTACGGCTACACCTTC.

The chain joins TRBV6-6 to TRBJ1-6; the D gene is possibly TRBD1 (6 bases). Per the germline V gene, CDR1 is MNHNY and CDR2 is SVGAGI (reference sequence). CDR3 length equals 13 residues. V was clipped by 7 bases and J by 10 bases, with 14 bases between them. CDR3 protein: CASILLGGSPLHF. The CDR3 region has the DNA TGTGCCAGCATACTACTTGGGGGCTCACCCCTCCACTTT.

A few counts support this clone. The chain joins TRBV6-6 to TRBJ2-1, with TRBD2 matching over 11 bases. Losses at the gene ends were 6 bases for V and 9 bases for J; bases not matched to a gene: 25. Germline V lookup: CDR1 MNHNY, CDR2 SVGAGI (reference sequence). The CDR3 contains 20 residues. Here the CDR3 reads CASSRRVSVSGGVRSGEQFF. CDR3 coding DNA: TGTGCCAGCAGCCGCAGGGTTTCGGTTAGCGGGGGGGTGAGGTCGGGTGAGCAGTTCTTC.

This chain links TRBV19 with TRBJ1-1; D gene unclear. The CDR3 has 14 residues. CDR1 is LNHDA and CDR2 is SQIVND in the germline V gene (reference sequence). The germline V and J ends were trimmed by 1 base and 0 bases, with 6 bases remaining between them. CDR3 nucleotides: TGTGCCAGTAGTATAGCCAGTATGAACACTGAAGCTTTCTTT. Residues: CASSIASMNTEAFF.

This sequence joins TRBV18 and TRBJ1-1, with TRBD1 matching over 7 bases. CDR1 and CDR2 from the germline V gene are KGHSH and LQKENI. This CDR3 is 15 amino acids long. V shed 5 bases and J 1 base; nucleotides not matched to a gene: 7. Here the CDR3 DNA reads TGTGCCAGCTCATCAAGTGGGACAGAGAACACTGAAGCTTTCTTT. Protein sequence: CASSSSGTENTEAFF.

The rearrangement joins TRBV24-1 to TRBJ1-5; D gene ambiguous. Trimming stripped 4 bases from V and 3 bases from J, with 3 bases between. This CDR3 is built from 12 residues. The V gene's germline CDR1 is KGHDR and CDR2 SFDVKD. The CDR3 loop reads CATSDLNQPQHF. As DNA, the CDR3 is TGTGCCACCAGTGACCTCAATCAGCCCCAGCATTTT.

V usage is TRBV30 and J usage is TRBJ1-5; possibly TRBD1 for D (6 bases). The germline CDR1 and CDR2 sequences are GTSNPN and SVGIG (reference sequence). The CDR3 sequence is 14 residues long. With 0 bases removed from V and 5 bases from J, the gap between germline ends came to 11 bases. CDR3 sequence: CAWSVGGADQPQHF. Here the CDR3 DNA reads TGTGCCTGGAGTGTAGGGGGGGCGGATCAGCCCCAGCATTTT.

The V call is TRBV5-4, the J call TRBJ2-1, with 7 bases fitting TRBD2. Germline V CDR1 and CDR2: SGHNT, YYREEE (reference sequence). The V and J ends lost 3 bases and 2 bases, in that order; junction bases with no gene match: 8. The CDR3 has 16 amino acids. The CDR3 here is CASSSSAGIAYNEQFF. CDR3 sequence (DNA): TGTGCCAGCAGCTCCTCAGCGGGAATAGCCTACAATGAGCAGTTCTTC.

V gene TRBV10-3 combines with J gene TRBJ1-2, with D uncertain. The V end lost 8 bases, the J end lost 4 bases, and 11 bases lay between the germline ends. The CDR3 runs to 12 residues. The germline CDR1 and CDR2 sequences are ENHRY and SYGVKD. In DNA, the CDR3 is TGTGCCATCGGAGACGGGTTCTATGGCTACACCTTC. This translates into CAIGDGFYGYTF.

The rearrangement joins TRBV30 to TRBJ2-1; 7 nucleotides agree with TRBD2. Germline V gene lookup returns CDR1 GTSNPN and CDR2 SVGIG (reference sequence). This CDR3 region has 16 residues. Trimming removed 2 bases from V and 10 bases from J; junction bases left unmatched: 17. CDR3 DNA: TGTGCCTGGAGTTCTCCGTCGGGGGGACGTCCTACGGAGCAGTTCTTC. As protein: CAWSSPSGGRPTEQFF. Filled out from reference TRBV30 and TRBJ2-1, the complete variable domain reads SQTIHQWPATLVQPVGSPLSLECTVEGTSNPNLYWYRQAAGRGLQLLFYSVGIGQISSEVPQNLSASRPQDRQFILSSKKLLLSDSGFYLCAWSSPSGGRPTEQFFGPGTRLTVL.

This clone came up once. CDR3 nucleotide sequence: TGTGCCAGCAGTTTAGGACTCCCCTCTGACACCATATATTTT. It translates to CASSLGLPSDTIYF. The rearrangement links TRBV9 to TRBJ1-3; D call uncertain. V was clipped by 5 bases and J by 8 bases, with 17 bases between them. CDR1 is SGDLS, CDR2 YYNGEE, per germline. The CDR3 sequence is 14 residues long.